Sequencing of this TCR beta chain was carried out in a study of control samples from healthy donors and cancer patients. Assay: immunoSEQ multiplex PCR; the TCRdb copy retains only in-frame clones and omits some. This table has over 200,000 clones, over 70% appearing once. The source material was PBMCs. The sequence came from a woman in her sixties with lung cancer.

The chain's CDR3 is CASSSQETQYF. For the CDR3, the DNA is TGTGCCAGCAGCTCCCAAGAGACCCAGTACTTC. The rearrangement joins TRBV7-6 to TRBJ2-5; D not certain. Deletions cut 4 bases from V and 1 base from J, with 1 base between. This CDR3 region has 11 residues. The germline V gene has CDR1 SGHVS and CDR2 FNYEAQ.